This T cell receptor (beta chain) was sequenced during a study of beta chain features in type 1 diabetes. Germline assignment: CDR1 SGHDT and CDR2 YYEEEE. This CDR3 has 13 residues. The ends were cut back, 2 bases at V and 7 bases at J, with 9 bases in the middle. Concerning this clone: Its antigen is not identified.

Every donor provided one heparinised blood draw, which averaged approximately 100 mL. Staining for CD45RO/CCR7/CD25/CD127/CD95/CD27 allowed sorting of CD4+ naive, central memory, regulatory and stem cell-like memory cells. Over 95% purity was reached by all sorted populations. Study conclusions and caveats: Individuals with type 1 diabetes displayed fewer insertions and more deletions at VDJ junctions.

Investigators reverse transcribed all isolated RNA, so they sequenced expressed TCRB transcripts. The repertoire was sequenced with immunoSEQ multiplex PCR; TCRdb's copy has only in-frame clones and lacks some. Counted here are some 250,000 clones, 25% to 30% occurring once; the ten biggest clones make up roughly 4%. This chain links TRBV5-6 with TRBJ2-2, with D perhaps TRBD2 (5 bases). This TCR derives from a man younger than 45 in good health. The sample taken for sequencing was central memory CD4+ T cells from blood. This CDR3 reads CASSFRLNGELFF. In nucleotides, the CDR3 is TGTGCCAGCAGCTTTCGACTAAACGGGGAGCTGTTTTTT.